The clone carrying this T cell receptor beta chain has at least ten counts. The antigen is not known. The protocol was immunoSEQ multiplex PCR, while the TCRdb copy is restricted to in-frame clones and leaves out a portion. The record shows 10,000 to 15,000 clones for this sample, with no singletons present. This sample stems from a study of T cells after posttransplantation cyclophosphamide. Treatment was busulfan-fludarabine conditioning, a marrow graft, and cyclophosphamide on days +3 and +4. Overall study results and limits: TRB clonality was highly associated with recipient CMV seropositivity and reactivation. Later post-transplant blood repertoires were often dominated by donor CD8+ memory clones. Tissue-infiltrating T cells from skin or gut overlapped little with blood T cells.

Germline CDR1 reads PRHDT; CDR2 reads FYEKMQ (reference sequence). The ends were cut back, 8 bases at V and 12 bases at J, with 22 bases in the middle. The CDR3 sequence is 13 residues long. The V gene is TRBV13, the J gene TRBJ1-1, with a possible D match to TRBD1 (5 bases). The sequences come from PBMCs, collected after allogeneic stem cell transplant with posttransplant cyclophosphamide. This receptor was taken from a female patient aged 40-49 years who received an allogeneic stem cell transplant from an unrelated donor, was CMV-positive, and had acute GVHD only. Some T cells may originate from the graft donor. The CDR3 spells CASSYTEQEGSFF. The CDR3 nucleotides read TGTGCCAGCTCCTACACCGAACAGGAGGGATCTTTCTTT.